Listed below are T cell receptor beta chains from one sample, sequenced in a study of human T cells and chemical hapten exposure. MiXCR was run by TCRdb on the RACE reads, yielding one entry per CDR3 protein. This table holds approximately 95,000 distinct CDR3 sequences, about an eighth found once. Source: whole blood, taken in connection with sensitization to the hapten diphenylcyclopropenone (DPC). The origin of the receptors is a woman aged 40-49 years with alopecia areata. Some clones in this sample may be carry-over from other donors' samples. Both conserved end residues are part of each CDR3. A D gene is named only where the DNA matches it firmly. A row's size may be missing; if present it is once, few, many or a size class.

v_gene: TRBV4-3
d_gene: TRBD1
j_gene: TRBJ2-2
abundance: few
CDR3nt: TGCGCCAGCAGCCAAACTGACAGGGGGCTCTTCGGGGAGCTGTTTTTT
CDR3aa: CASSQTDRGLFGELFF

v_gene: TRBV9
d_gene: TRBD2
j_gene: TRBJ2-7
abundance: many
CDR3nt: TGTGCCAGCAGCGTGGGGACTAGCGCAAGCTCCTACGAGCAGTACTTC
CDR3aa: CASSVGTSASSYEQYF

v_gene: TRBV25-1
d_gene: TRBD1
j_gene: TRBJ1-6
abundance: many
CDR3nt: TGTGCCAGCAGCCGGGACAGCAATTCACCCCTCCACTTT
CDR3aa: CASSRDSNSPLHF

v_gene: TRBV6-2/TRBV6-3
d_gene: TRBD2
j_gene: TRBJ2-3
abundance: many
CDR3nt: TGTGCCAGCAGTCGCCGGACTAGCGGGAGGGCCGTCGCAGATACGCAGTATTTT
CDR3aa: CASSRRTSGRAVADTQYF

v_gene: TRBV20-1
d_gene: TRBD1
j_gene: TRBJ1-2
abundance: many
CDR3nt: TGCAGTGCTAGGGACAGGGGGCCTAACTATGGCTACACCTTC
CDR3aa: CSARDRGPNYGYTF

v_gene: TRBV9
d_gene: .
j_gene: TRBJ2-1
abundance: many
CDR3nt: TGTGCCAGCAGCGTAGATGTGGGAAACTACAATGAGCAGTTCTTC
CDR3aa: CASSVDVGNYNEQFF

v_gene: TRBV6-2/TRBV6-3
d_gene: .
j_gene: TRBJ2-1
abundance: .
CDR3nt: TGTGCCAGCATTCCCGGCGGAGTGAAGAATGAGCAGTTCTTC
CDR3aa: CASIPGGVKNEQFF

v_gene: TRBV5-1
d_gene: .
j_gene: TRBJ2-7
abundance: .
CDR3nt: TGCGCCAGCAGCGTCTCTAGCGCCCTTTCCTACGAGCAGTACTTC
CDR3aa: CASSVSSALSYEQYF

v_gene: TRBV12-3/TRBV12-4
d_gene: .
j_gene: TRBJ2-7
abundance: .
CDR3nt: TGTGCCAGCAGACCCCGGGGCAGGTACGAGCAGTACTTC
CDR3aa: CASRPRGRYEQYF

v_gene: TRBV7-6
d_gene: TRBD1
j_gene: TRBJ2-1
abundance: many
CDR3nt: TGTGCCAGCAGCCGGACAGGGACTGGCAATGAGCAGTTCTTC
CDR3aa: CASSRTGTGNEQFF

v_gene: TRBV28
d_gene: .
j_gene: TRBJ2-2
abundance: .
CDR3nt: TGTGCCAGCAGTTCGAACACCGGGGAGCTGTTTTTT
CDR3aa: CASSSNTGELFF